This T cell receptor (beta chain) was profiled in a study of response to subunit inactivated influenza vaccine. Study observations and caveats: It was the authors' suggestion that each seasonal influenza vaccination recruits few new T cells.

The CDR3 totals 14 residues. V dropped 6 bases and J dropped 4; count of bases not matched to a gene: 3. Germline V lookup: CDR1 MNHEY, CDR2 SMNVEV (reference sequence). This clonotype has a handful of counts. The antigen is unknown. TCRdb ran MiXCR on the RT-PCR reads and lists one entry per CDR3 protein. The sample includes about 650,000 distinct CDR3 sequences, about a sixth seen only once; the top ten take 11%. Sequencing used PBMCs from blood, obtained 12 days after vaccination. This receptor was obtained from a man between 50 and 59 years old who received an inactivated influenza vaccine. This chain links TRBV27 with TRBJ2-2; 9 positions agree with TRBD2. CDR3: CASRSGGRTGELFF. In DNA, the CDR3 is TGTGCCAGCAGAAGCGGGGGGCGCACCGGGGAGCTGTTTTTT.